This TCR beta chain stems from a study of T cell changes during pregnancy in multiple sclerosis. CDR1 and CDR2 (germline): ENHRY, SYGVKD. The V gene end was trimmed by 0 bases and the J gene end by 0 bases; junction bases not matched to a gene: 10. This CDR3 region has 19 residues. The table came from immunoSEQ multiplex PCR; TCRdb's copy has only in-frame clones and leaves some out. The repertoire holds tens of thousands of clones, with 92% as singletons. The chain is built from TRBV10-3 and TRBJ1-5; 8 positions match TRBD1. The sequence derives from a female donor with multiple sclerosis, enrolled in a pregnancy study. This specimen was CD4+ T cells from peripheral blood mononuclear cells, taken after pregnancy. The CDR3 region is CAISESGRGQPGSNQPQHF. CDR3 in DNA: TGTGCCATCAGTGAGTCTGGCAGGGGGCAACCGGGTAGCAATCAGCCCCAGCATTTT.